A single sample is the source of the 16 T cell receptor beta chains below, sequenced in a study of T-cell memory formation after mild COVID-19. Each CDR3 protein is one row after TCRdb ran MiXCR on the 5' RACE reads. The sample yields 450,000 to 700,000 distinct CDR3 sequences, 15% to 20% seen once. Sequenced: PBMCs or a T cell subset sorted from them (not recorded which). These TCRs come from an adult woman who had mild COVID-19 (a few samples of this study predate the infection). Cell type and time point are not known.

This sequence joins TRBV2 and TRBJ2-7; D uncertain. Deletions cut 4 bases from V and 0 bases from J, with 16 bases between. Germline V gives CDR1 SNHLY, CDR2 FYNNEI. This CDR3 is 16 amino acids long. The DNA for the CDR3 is TGTGCCAGCAGTGTTAGCAGGCTACTAATCTCCTACGAGCAGTACTTC. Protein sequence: CASSVSRLLISYEQYF.

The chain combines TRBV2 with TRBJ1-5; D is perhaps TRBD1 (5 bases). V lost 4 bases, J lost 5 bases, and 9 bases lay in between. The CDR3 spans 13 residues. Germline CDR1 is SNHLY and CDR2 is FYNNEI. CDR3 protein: CASSVLGDQPQHF. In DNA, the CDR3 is TGTGCCAGCAGTGTATTGGGGGATCAGCCCCAGCATTTT. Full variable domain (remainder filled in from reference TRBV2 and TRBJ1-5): EPEVTQTPSHQVTQMGQEVILRCVPISNHLYFYWYRQILGQKVEFLVSFYNNEISEKSEIFDDQFSVERPDGSNFTLKIRSTKLEDSAMYFCASSVLGDQPQHFGDGTRLSIL.

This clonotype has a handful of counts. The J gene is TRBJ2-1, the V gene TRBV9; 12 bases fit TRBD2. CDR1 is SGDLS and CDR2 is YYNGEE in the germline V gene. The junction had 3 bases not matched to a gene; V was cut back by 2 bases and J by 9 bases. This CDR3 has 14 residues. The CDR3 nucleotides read TGTGCCAGCAGCGTTATGGGACTAGCGGGTGAGCAGTTCTTC. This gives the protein CASSVMGLAGEQFF.

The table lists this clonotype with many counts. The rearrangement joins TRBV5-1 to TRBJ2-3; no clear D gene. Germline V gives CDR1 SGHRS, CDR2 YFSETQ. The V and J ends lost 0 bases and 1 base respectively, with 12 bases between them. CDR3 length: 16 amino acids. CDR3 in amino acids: CASSLGIQSGTDTQYF. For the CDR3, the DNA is TGCGCCAGCAGCTTGGGGATCCAATCCGGCACAGATACGCAGTATTTT.

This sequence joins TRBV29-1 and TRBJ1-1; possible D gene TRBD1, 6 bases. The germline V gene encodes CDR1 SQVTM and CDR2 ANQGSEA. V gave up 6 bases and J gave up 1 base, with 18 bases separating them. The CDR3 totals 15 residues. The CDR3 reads CSVLKDLTGNTEAFF. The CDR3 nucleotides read TGCAGCGTCTTAAAAGACCTGACAGGGAACACTGAAGCTTTCTTT.

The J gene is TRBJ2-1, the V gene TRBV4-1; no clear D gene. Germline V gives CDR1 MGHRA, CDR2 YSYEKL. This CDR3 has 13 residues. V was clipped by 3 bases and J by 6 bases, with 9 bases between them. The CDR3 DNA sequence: TGCGCCAGCAGCCATAGACGGCGCAATGAGCAGTTCTTC. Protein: CASSHRRRNEQFF.

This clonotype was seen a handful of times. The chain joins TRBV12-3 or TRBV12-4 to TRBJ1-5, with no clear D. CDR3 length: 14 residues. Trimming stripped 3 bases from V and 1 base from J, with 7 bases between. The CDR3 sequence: CASSFEWSNQPQHF. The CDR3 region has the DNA TGTGCCAGCAGTTTCGAGTGGAGCAATCAGCCCCAGCATTTT.

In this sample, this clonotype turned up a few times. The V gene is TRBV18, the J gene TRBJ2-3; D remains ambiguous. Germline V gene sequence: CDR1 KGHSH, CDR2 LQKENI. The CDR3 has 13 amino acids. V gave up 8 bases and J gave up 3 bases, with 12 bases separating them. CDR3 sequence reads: CASTPTQTDTQYF. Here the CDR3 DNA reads TGTGCCAGCACCCCGACTCAGACAGATACGCAGTATTTT.

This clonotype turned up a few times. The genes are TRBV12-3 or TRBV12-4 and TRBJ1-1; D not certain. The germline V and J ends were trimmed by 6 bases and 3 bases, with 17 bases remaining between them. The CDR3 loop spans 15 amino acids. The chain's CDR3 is CASSPGNLLDTEAFF. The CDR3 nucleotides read TGTGCCAGCAGCCCGGGGAATCTGTTGGACACTGAAGCTTTCTTT.

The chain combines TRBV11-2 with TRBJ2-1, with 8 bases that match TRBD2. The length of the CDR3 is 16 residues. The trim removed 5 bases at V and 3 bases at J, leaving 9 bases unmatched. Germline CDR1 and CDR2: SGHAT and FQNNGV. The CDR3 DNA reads TGTGCCAGCAGCGGACGAATAGCGGGAAACTACAATGAGCAGTTCTTC. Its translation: CASSGRIAGNYNEQFF.

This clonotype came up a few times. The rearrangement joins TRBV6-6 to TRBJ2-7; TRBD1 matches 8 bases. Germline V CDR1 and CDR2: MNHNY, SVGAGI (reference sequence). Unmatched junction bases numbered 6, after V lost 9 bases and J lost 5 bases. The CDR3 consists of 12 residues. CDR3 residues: CASTDRVNEQYF. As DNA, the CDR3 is TGTGCCAGTACGGACAGGGTGAACGAGCAGTACTTC.

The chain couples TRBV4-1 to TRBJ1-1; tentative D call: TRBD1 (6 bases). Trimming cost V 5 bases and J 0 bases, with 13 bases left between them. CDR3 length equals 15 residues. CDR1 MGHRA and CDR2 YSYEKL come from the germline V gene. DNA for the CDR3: TGCGCCAGCAGCACACAGGGACGCATGAACACTGAAGCTTTCTTT. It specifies CASSTQGRMNTEAFF.

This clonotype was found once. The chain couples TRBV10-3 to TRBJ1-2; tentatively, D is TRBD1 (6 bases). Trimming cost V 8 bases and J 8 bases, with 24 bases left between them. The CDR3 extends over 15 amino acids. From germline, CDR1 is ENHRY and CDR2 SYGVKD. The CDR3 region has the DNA TGTGCCATCGGACAGCCGGGGCCATCCCATGAGGGCTACACCTTC. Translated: CAIGQPGPSHEGYTF.

CDR3: CASRGEDTNEQFF. CDR3 in DNA: TGTGCCAGCAGGGGGGAAGATACGAATGAGCAGTTCTTC. This chain connects TRBV12-3 or TRBV12-4 to TRBJ2-1, with D possibly called TRBD1 or TRBD2 (5 bases each). Between the trimmed V and J ends, which lost 6 bases and 7 bases, there was a span of 13 bases. The CDR3 has 13 residues.

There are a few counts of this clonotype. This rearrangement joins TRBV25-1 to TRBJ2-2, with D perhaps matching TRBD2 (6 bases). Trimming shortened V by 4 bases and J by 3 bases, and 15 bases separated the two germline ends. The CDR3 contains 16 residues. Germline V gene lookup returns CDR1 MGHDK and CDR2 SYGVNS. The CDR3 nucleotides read TGTGCCAGCAGTGGATACGGGGGATTCGACACCGGGGAGCTGTTTTTT. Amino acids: CASSGYGGFDTGELFF.

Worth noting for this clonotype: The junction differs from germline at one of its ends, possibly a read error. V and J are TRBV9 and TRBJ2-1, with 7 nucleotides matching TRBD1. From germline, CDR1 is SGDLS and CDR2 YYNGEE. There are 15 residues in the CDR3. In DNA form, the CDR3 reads TGTGCCAGCAGCGTCCGGGACAGTTCCTCCAATGAGCAGTTCTTC. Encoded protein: CASSVRDSSSNEQFF.